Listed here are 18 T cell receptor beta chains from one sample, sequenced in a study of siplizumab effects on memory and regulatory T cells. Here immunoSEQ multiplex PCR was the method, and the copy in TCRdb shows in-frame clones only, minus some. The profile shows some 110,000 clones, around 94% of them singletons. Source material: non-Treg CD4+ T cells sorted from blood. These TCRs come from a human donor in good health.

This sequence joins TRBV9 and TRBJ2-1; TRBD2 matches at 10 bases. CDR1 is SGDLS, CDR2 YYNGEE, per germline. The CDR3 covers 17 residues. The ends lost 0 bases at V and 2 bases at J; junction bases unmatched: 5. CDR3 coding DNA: TGTGCCAGCAGCGTAGCTAGCGGGGGTTCGACCTACAATGAGCAGTTCTTC. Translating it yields CASSVASGGSTYNEQFF.

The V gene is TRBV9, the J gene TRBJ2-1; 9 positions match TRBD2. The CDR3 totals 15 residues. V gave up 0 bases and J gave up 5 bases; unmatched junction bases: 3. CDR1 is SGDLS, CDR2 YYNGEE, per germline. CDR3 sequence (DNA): TGTGCCAGCAGCGTAGGACTAGCGGTAAACAATGAGCAGTTCTTC. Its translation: CASSVGLAVNNEQFF.

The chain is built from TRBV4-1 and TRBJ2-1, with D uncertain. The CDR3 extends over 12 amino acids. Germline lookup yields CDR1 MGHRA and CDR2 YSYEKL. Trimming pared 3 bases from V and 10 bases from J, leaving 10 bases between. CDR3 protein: CASSHPVGEQFF. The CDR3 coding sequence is TGCGCCAGCAGCCACCCAGTCGGCGAGCAGTTCTTC.

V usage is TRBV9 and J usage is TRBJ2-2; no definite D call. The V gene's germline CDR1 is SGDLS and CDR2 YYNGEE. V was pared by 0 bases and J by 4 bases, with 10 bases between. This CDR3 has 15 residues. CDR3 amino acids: CASSVVSQITGELFF. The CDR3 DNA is TGTGCCAGCAGCGTAGTCTCCCAAATCACCGGGGAGCTGTTTTTT.

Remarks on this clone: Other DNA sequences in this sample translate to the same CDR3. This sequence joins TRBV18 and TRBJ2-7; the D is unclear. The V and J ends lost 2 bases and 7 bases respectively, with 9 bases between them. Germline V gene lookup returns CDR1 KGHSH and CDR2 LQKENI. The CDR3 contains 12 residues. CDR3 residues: CASSPGNGEQYF. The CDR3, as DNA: TGTGCCAGCTCACCAGGGAACGGGGAGCAGTACTTC.

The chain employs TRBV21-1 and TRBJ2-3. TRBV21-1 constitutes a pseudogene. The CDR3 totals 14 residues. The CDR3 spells CASLKTQGTDTQYF. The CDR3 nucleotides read TGTGCCAGCCTGAAGACTCAGGGCACAGATACGCAGTATTTT.

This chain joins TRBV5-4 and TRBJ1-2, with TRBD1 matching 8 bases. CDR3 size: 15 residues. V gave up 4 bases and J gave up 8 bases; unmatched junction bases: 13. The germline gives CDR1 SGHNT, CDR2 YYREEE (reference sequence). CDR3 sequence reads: CASSLTTGGAWGYTF. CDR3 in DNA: TGTGCCAGCAGCCTAACTACAGGGGGTGCTTGGGGCTACACCTTC.

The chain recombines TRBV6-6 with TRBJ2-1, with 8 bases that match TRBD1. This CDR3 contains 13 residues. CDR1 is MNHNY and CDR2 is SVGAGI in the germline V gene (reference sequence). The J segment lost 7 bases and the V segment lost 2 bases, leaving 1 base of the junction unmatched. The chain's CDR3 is CASSYRTGNEQFF. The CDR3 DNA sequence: TGTGCCAGCAGTTACAGGACAGGGAATGAGCAGTTCTTC.

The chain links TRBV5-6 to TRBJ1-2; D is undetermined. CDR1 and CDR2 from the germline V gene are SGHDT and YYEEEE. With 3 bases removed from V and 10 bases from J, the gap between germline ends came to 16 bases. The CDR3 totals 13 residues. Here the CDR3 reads CASSSAQRSSYTF. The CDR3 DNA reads TGTGCCAGCAGCTCGGCTCAACGATCTTCCTACACCTTC.

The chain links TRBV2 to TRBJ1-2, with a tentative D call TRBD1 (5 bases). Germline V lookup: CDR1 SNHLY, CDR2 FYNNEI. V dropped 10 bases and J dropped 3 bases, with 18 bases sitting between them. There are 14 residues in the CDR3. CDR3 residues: CATDPEGADYGYTF. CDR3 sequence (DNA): TGTGCCACCGACCCAGAAGGGGCAGACTATGGCTACACCTTC.

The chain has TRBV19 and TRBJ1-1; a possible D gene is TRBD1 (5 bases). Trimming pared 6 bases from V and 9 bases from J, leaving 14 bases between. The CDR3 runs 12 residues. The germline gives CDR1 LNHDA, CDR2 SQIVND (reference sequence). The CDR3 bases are TGTGCCAGTAGCGACAGCACACACCAAGCTTTCTTT. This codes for CASSDSTHQAFF. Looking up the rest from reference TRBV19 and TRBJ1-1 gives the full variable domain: DGGITQSPKYLFRKEGQNVTLSCEQNLNHDAMYWYRQDPGQGLRLIYYSQIVNDFQKGDIAEGYSVSREKKESFPLTVTSAQKNPTAFYLCASSDSTHQAFFGQGTRLTVV.

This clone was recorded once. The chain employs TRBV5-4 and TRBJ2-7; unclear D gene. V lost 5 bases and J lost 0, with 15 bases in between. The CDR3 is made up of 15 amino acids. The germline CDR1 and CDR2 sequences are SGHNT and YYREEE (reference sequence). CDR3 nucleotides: TGTGCCAGCAGAGCGCGAGGACCCAACTCCTACGAGCAGTACTTC. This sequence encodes CASRARGPNSYEQYF. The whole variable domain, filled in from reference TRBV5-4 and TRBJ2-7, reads ETGVTQSPTHLIKTRGQQVTLRCSSQSGHNTVSWYQQALGQGPQFIFQYYREEENGRGNFPPRFSGLQFPNYSSELNVNALELDDSALYLCASRARGPNSYEQYFGPGTRLTVT.

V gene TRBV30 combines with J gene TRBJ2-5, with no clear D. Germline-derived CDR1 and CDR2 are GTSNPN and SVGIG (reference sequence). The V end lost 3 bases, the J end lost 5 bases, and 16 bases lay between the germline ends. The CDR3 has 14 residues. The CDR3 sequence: CAWSPGFMRETQYF. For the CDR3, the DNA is TGTGCCTGGAGCCCCGGCTTCATGCGGGAGACCCAGTACTTC.

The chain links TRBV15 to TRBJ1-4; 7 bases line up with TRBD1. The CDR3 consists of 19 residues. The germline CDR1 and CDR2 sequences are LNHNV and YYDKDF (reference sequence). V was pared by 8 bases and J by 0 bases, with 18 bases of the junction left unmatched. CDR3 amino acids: CATRVQDRAFKATNEKLFF. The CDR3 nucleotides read TGTGCCACCCGAGTGCAAGACAGGGCGTTTAAAGCAACTAATGAAAAACTGTTTTTT.

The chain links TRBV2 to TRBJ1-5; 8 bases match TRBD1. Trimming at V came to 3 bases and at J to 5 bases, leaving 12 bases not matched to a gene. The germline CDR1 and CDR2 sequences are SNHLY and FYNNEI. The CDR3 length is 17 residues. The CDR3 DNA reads TGTGCCAGCAGTGACTATGGACAGGGCCACCGTGATCAGCCCCAGCATTTT. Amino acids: CASSDYGQGHRDQPQHF.

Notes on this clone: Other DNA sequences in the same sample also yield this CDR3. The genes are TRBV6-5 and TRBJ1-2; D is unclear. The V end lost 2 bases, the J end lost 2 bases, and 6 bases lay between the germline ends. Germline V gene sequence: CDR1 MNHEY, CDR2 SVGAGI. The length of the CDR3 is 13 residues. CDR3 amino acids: CASSYDGNYGYTF. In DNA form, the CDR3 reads TGTGCCAGCAGTTACGACGGGAACTATGGCTACACCTTC.

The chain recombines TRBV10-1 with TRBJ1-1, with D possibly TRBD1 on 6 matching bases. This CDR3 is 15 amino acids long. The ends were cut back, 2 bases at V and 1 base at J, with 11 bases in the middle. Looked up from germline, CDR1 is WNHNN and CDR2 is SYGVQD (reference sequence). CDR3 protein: CASSEGGGANTEAFF. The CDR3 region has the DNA TGCGCCAGCAGTGAGGGGGGGGGCGCGAACACTGAAGCTTTCTTT.

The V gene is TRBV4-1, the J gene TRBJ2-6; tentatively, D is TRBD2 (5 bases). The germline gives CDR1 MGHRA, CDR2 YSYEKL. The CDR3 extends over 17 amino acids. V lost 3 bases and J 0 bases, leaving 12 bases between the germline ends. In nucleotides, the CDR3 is TGCGCCAGCAGCCACCCCGAGGGCATCTCTGGGGCCAACGTCCTGACTTTC. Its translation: CASSHPEGISGANVLTF.